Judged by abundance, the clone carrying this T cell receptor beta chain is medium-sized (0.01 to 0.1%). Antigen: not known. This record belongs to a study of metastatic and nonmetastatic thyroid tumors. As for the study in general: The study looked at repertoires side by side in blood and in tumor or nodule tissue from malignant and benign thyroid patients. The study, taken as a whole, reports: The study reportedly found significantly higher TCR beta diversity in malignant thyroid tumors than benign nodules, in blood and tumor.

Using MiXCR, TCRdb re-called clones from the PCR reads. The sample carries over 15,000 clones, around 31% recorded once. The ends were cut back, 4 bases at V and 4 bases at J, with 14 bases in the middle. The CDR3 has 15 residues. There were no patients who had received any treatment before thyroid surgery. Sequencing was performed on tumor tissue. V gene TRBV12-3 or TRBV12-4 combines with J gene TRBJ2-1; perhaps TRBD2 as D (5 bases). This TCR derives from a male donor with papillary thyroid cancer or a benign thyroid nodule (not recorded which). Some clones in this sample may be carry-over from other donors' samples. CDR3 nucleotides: TGTGCCAGCAGTTCGGGATCAGGACGGTACAATGAGCAGTTCTTC. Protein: CASSSGSGRYNEQFF.